What follows are 23 T cell receptor beta chains derived from one specimen sequenced in a study of cytomegalovirus exposure and HLA in healthy donors. The PCR employed 60 Vbeta primers together with 13 Jbeta primers. TCRdb's copy holds only in-frame clones and misses some; the assay was immunoSEQ multiplex PCR. The sample includes more than 100,000 clones, approximately 87% of them seen just once. Specimen: PBMCs. These receptors originate from a woman aged 25 to 39 in good health and CMV-seronegative.

Notes on this clone: Other DNA sequences in this specimen translate into the identical CDR3. The V and J genes are TRBV5-1 and TRBJ2-5, with 8 nucleotides matching TRBD2. The V and J ends lost 4 bases and 4 bases, in that order; junction bases with no gene match: 9. The V gene's germline CDR1 is SGHRS and CDR2 YFSETQ. The CDR3 totals 15 residues. The CDR3 is CASSRGGAGVETQYF. For the CDR3, the DNA is TGCGCCAGCAGCCGGGGGGGCGCGGGGGTAGAGACCCAGTACTTC.

The sample holds one count of this clone. The chain joins TRBV4-2 to TRBJ1-5; weak D call: TRBD1 (6 bases). Germline CDR1 reads LGHNA; CDR2 reads YNFKEQ. The CDR3 covers 16 residues. V was pared by 4 bases and J by 3 bases, with 16 bases between. Here the CDR3 DNA reads TGTGCCAGCAGCCCATCGGCGGGGGCCAACAATCAGCCCCAGCATTTT. It encodes CASSPSAGANNQPQHF.

V and J are TRBV28 and TRBJ1-2, with 12 bases that match TRBD1. This CDR3 has 21 residues. V lost 5 bases to trimming and J lost 5 bases; unmatched junction nucleotides: 24. CDR1 is MDHEN, CDR2 SYDVKM, per germline. CDR3 sequence: CASSLLKSGRDRGRKLYGYTF. CDR3 nucleotides: TGTGCCAGCAGTCTCCTTAAAAGCGGACGGGACAGGGGGCGCAAATTGTATGGCTACACCTTC.

The chain couples TRBV6-1 to TRBJ1-5; TRBD1 agrees at 7 bases. CDR3 size: 14 residues. CDR1 is MNHNS, CDR2 SASEGT, per germline. V shed 5 bases, J shed 7 bases, and the junction held 8 bases outside the gene matches. The CDR3 region has the DNA TGTGCCAGCAGTTCCTTCAGGGGGGAACAGCCCCAGCATTTT. It specifies CASSSFRGEQPQHF.

This chain links TRBV7-2 with TRBJ2-7, with 7 bases identical to TRBD2. J lost 2 bases, V lost 4 bases, and 2 bases had no gene match. CDR1 is SGHTA and CDR2 is FQGNSA in the germline V gene. The length of the CDR3 is 13 residues. DNA for the CDR3: TGTGCCAGCAGCTCCGGGACTACCTACGAGCAGTACTTC. Translation: CASSSGTTYEQYF. Using reference TRBV7-2 and TRBJ2-7 for the parts outside the CDR3, the full variable domain is GAGVSQSPSNKVTEKGKDVELRCDPISGHTALYWYRQSLGQGLEFLIYFQGNSAPDKSGLPSDRFSAERTGGSVSTLTIQRTQQEDSAVYLCASSSGTTYEQYFGPGTRLTVT.

Only one count was recorded for this clone. This chain uses TRBV25-1 with TRBJ2-7, with TRBD2 matching 9 bases. V lost 6 bases and J lost 0; bases outside the gene matches: 0. The CDR3 length is 13 residues. The germline V gene has CDR1 MGHDK and CDR2 SYGVNS. CDR3 bases: TGTGCCAGCAGGACTAGCGGCTCCTACGAGCAGTACTTC. Amino acids: CASRTSGSYEQYF.

The rearrangement joins TRBV28 to TRBJ2-7, with 11 bases that match TRBD1. The germline V gene has CDR1 MDHEN and CDR2 SYDVKM. The CDR3 is 20 residues long. The J segment lost 7 bases and the V segment lost 2 bases, leaving 22 bases of the junction unmatched. The CDR3 bases are TGTGCCAGCAGTTTACGACCTCACGTAAGATTGGGGACAGGGGGAGAAGAGCAGTACTTC. Amino acids: CASSLRPHVRLGTGGEEQYF.

The rearrangement uses TRBV7-3 and TRBJ2-3, with a tentative D call TRBD2 (7 bases). The CDR3 sequence is 14 residues long. Looked up from germline, CDR1 is SGHTA and CDR2 is FQGTGA. V lost 5 bases and J lost 6, with 15 bases in between. In DNA, the CDR3 is TGTGCCAGCAGCCTACTGGGGGGGCCTGATACGCAGTATTTT. Translated, it gives CASSLLGGPDTQYF. The whole variable domain, filled in from reference TRBV7-3 and TRBJ2-3, reads GAGVSQTPSNKVTEKGKYVELRCDPISGHTALYWYRQSLGQGPEFLIYFQGTGAADDSGLPNDRFFAVRPEGSVSTLKIQRTERGDSAVYLCASSLLGGPDTQYFGPGTRLTVL.

This sequence joins TRBV19 and TRBJ1-5, with D possibly TRBD1 on 5 matching bases. In germline, CDR1 is LNHDA, CDR2 SQIVND (reference sequence). The length of the CDR3 is 17 residues. V was clipped by 3 bases and J by 1 base, with 16 bases between them. In nucleotides, the CDR3 is TGTGCCAGTAGTATGGCCCAGGGATGGGCCAGCAATCAGCCCCAGCATTTT. It is translated as CASSMAQGWASNQPQHF.

This rearrangement joins TRBV28 to TRBJ2-1; TRBD1 might be the D (5 bases). Deletions cut 5 bases from V and 9 bases from J, with 20 bases between. CDR1 MDHEN and CDR2 SYDVKM come from the germline V gene. This CDR3 is built from 15 residues. The CDR3 spells CASSRPGPRAGEQFF. The CDR3 nucleotides read TGTGCCAGCAGTCGGCCCGGGCCCAGGGCCGGTGAGCAGTTCTTC.

Here the CDR3 DNA reads TGTGCCAGCAGTGGAGGTAGCGGGTGGGATTCCTACGAGCAGTACTTC. Its translation is CASSGGSGWDSYEQYF. The chain links TRBV6-6 to TRBJ2-7, with 7 bases lining up with TRBD2. Germline V gives CDR1 MNHNY, CDR2 SVGAGI (reference sequence). The CDR3 length is 16 residues. With 5 bases clipped from V and 1 base from J, the junction kept 11 bases outside the gene matches.

Turning to this clone: The junction does not match germline at one end; this may be a read error. The chain has TRBV7-9 and TRBJ1-1, with D unclear. This CDR3 has 13 residues. Germline V lookup: CDR1 SEHNR, CDR2 FQNEAQ (reference sequence). The CDR3 is CSSRSTANTEAFF. For the CDR3, the DNA is TGTTCCAGCCGGTCAACAGCAAACACTGAAGCTTTCTTT.

The chain couples TRBV5-4 to TRBJ2-7; weak D call: TRBD2 (6 bases). The CDR3 length is 18 residues. The germline V gene has CDR1 SGHNT and CDR2 YYREEE (reference sequence). Trimming cost V 4 bases and J 1 base, with 24 bases left between them. The CDR3 nucleotides read TGTGCCAGCAGCCGCGGACTATCCCCGCGCCGGGGGTCCTACGAGCAGTACTTC. It encodes CASSRGLSPRRGSYEQYF.

This clone was counted a single time. The chain joins TRBV7-8 to TRBJ2-7; D remains unclear. The V gene lost 3 bases and the J gene lost 4 bases, with 10 bases spanning the gap. CDR3 length: 13 amino acids. Per germline, CDR1 SGHVS and CDR2 FQNEAQ. The CDR3 reads CASSLGYSYEQYF. For the CDR3, the DNA is TGTGCCAGCAGCTTGGGCTACAGTTACGAGCAGTACTTC.

J is TRBJ2-1 and V is TRBV6-6, with a possible D match to TRBD1 (6 bases). CDR1 is MNHNY, CDR2 SVGAGI, per germline (reference sequence). Trimming took off 5 bases at V and 0 bases at J, with 14 bases between the two ends. The CDR3 runs to 16 residues. The DNA for the CDR3 is TGTGCCAGCAGTGCGCCAGGGGATAGCTCCTACAATGAGCAGTTCTTC. Its translation: CASSAPGDSSYNEQFF.

The chain couples TRBV10-3 to TRBJ1-1; D perhaps matches TRBD1 (5 bases). The germline V gene has CDR1 ENHRY and CDR2 SYGVKD. This CDR3 comprises 13 residues. V lost 10 bases, J lost 5 bases, and 17 bases lay in between. Here the CDR3 reads CATTGRGGTEAFF. DNA of the CDR3: TGTGCCACCACAGGACGGGGAGGGACTGAAGCTTTCTTT.

V is TRBV19 and J is TRBJ1-5; the D is unclear. Trimming stripped 1 base from V and 4 bases from J, with 5 bases between. Germline V CDR1 and CDR2: LNHDA, SQIVND (reference sequence). This CDR3 is 13 amino acids long. CDR3 sequence reads: CASSIALNQPQHF. The CDR3 DNA reads TGTGCCAGTAGTATAGCCCTAAATCAGCCCCAGCATTTT. The full variable domain, its missing parts supplied by reference TRBV19 and TRBJ1-5, is DGGITQSPKYLFRKEGQNVTLSCEQNLNHDAMYWYRQDPGQGLRLIYYSQIVNDFQKGDIAEGYSVSREKKESFPLTVTSAQKNPTAFYLCASSIALNQPQHFGDGTRLSIL.

The rearrangement joins TRBV5-4 to TRBJ2-7, with D maybe TRBD2 (7 bases). Per the germline V gene, CDR1 is SGHNT and CDR2 is YYREEE (reference sequence). V gave up 0 bases and J gave up 3 bases, with 10 bases separating them. CDR3 length: 14 amino acids. In DNA, the CDR3 is TGTGCCAGCAGCTTGGAGGGGGGGCACTACGAGCAGTACTTC. Translating it yields CASSLEGGHYEQYF.

The J gene is TRBJ1-1, the V gene TRBV30; no firm D call. The germline V gene has CDR1 GTSNPN and CDR2 SVGIG (reference sequence). The length of the CDR3 is 12 residues. The V end was cut by 2 bases, the J end by 4 bases, with 8 bases between. The CDR3 coding sequence is TGTGCCTGGAGTTTTCAGTTCACTGAAGCTTTCTTT. Protein sequence: CAWSFQFTEAFF.

The genes are TRBV5-1 and TRBJ2-2; the match to TRBD1 covers 7 bases. V was pared by 4 bases and J by 4 bases, with 10 bases of the junction left unmatched. Germline CDR1 SGHRS, CDR2 YFSETQ. This CDR3 spans 16 amino acids. DNA of the CDR3: TGCGCCAGCAGCACCTCAGGGGGTAGGGGCACCGGGGAGCTGTTTTTT. It encodes CASSTSGGRGTGELFF.

CDR3: CASSPGGGDGYTF. CDR3 sequence (DNA): TGTGCCAGTAGCCCCGGTGGGGGCGATGGCTACACCTTC. The rearrangement links TRBV19 to TRBJ1-2; TRBD1 might be the D (6 bases). Trimming shortened V by 6 bases and J by 6 bases, and 14 bases separated the two germline ends. This CDR3 region has 13 residues. Germline V CDR1 and CDR2: LNHDA, SQIVND (reference sequence).

The rearrangement links TRBV7-6 to TRBJ2-1; TRBD2 matches at 15 bases. CDR3 length equals 18 residues. V lost 1 base to trimming and J lost 9 bases; unmatched junction nucleotides: 10. Germline loops: CDR1 SGHVS, CDR2 FNYEAQ. The CDR3 bases are TGTGCCAGCAGCTTAGTTGGGGGGACTAGCGGGGGGATCGGTGAGCAGTTCTTC. Amino acids: CASSLVGGTSGGIGEQFF.

V and J are TRBV28 and TRBJ1-2; D is possibly TRBD1 (6 bases). Germline values: CDR1 MDHEN, CDR2 SYDVKM. Trimming left V 4 bases short and J 0 bases short, with 9 bases between. The CDR3 is made up of 14 amino acids. CDR3 sequence reads: CASSSGTTNYGYTF. The CDR3 DNA reads TGTGCCAGCAGTTCCGGGACAACTAACTATGGCTACACCTTC.